This TCR beta chain was captured in a study of T-cell memory formation after mild COVID-19. Concerning this clonotype itself: Its target is unknown.

Whole-study results and caveats: Memory from before infection featured some responding clones, which suggests cross-reactive memory joined.

V shed 4 bases, J shed 10 bases, and the junction held 5 bases outside the gene matches. The germline V gene encodes CDR1 SGHTA and CDR2 FQGNSA. The CDR3 is 14 amino acids. TCRdb re-derived calls from the 5' RACE reads in MiXCR, one entry per CDR3 protein. The sample records about 320,000 distinct CDR3 sequences, 13% to 15% being singletons. The V gene is TRBV7-2, the J gene TRBJ2-5, with 14 bases identical to TRBD2. Sequencing was done on a sample of PBMCs or a T cell subset sorted from them (not recorded which). The TCR originated in a man between 18 and 35 years old who had mild COVID-19 (a few samples of this study predate the infection). Cell type and time point are not known. The CDR3 nucleotides read TGTGCCAGCAGCTCGGGACTAGCGGGGGCTGTCCAGTACTTC. Protein: CASSSGLAGAVQYF. The complete variable domain, with remaining parts taken from reference TRBV7-2 and TRBJ2-5, reads GAGVSQSPSNKVTEKGKDVELRCDPISGHTALYWYRQSLGQGLEFLIYFQGNSAPDKSGLPSDRFSAERTGGSVSTLTIQRTQQEDSAVYLCASSSGLAGAVQYFGPGTRLLVL.